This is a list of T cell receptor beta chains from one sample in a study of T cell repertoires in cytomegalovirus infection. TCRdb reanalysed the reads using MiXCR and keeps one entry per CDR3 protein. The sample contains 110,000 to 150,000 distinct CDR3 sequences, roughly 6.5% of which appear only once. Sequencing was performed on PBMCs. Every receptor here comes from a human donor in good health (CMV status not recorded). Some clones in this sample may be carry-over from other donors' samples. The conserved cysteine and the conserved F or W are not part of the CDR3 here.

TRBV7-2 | ASRKGAKQPSTDTQY
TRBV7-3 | ASSLFVGGDRYEQY
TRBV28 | ASSYETGLAGGPLRGGELF
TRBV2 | ASSDAYSINEQF
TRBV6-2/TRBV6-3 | ASSYGGLAGGRQETQY
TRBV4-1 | ASSQDQSSGANVLT
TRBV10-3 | AISESSGAGQPQH
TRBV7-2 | ASSLRGGDKPKPNYGYT
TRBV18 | ASSPTRVRRF
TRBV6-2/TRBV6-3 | ASSDLADEQF
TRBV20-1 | SAPLAGRQETQY
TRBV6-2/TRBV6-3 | ASSYSTGRVSGANVLT
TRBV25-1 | ASSDTAGGSPQETQY
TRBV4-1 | ASSPVAGGQQTQY
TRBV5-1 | ASSQANGPYEQY
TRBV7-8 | ASSVQGWGNQPQH
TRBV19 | ASSRGSDYGYT
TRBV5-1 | ASSLVVSSNTEAF
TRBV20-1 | SARPGFAEAF
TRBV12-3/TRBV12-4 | ASSSRGGFRYGYT
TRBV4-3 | ASSQDLLGLAGNEQF
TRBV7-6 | ASSPGQGLGGYT
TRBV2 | ASSALAGYNEQF
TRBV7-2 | ASSPQGGEQY
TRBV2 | ASSRGLTSPGSDTQY
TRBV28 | ASSSLDRVRGNEQF
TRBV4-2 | ASSQPATREQF
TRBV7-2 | ASSPSKVGVLT
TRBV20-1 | SARERWGRETQY
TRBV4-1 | ASSHPRGWSYNEQF
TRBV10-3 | AILAVGSSYNEQF
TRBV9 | ASSEGNLLTDTQY
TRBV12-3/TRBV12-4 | ASSETGMVEKLF
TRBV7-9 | ASSLDPLTGGDQETQY
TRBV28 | ASSQARVGGYGYT
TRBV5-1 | ASSLNRASSGNTIY
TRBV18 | ASSPPRRELYT
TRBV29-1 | SVSSGGYNEQF
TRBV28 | ASNLGGGRLEAF
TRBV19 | ASTSGTRNTIY
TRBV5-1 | ASSLDASPDQPQH